These 17 T cell receptor beta chains were all obtained from the same sample, sequenced in a study of blood T cell repertoires in COVID-19. TCRdb's copy holds only in-frame clones and misses some; the assay was immunoSEQ multiplex PCR. This sample yields under 200,000 clones, of which around 81% are seen a single time; 11% belongs to the top ten. Sequenced input: peripheral blood. These receptors all come from a man in his 70s with active or convalescent COVID-19.

The chain carries TRBV10-2 and TRBJ2-5, with D possibly TRBD2 on 6 matching bases. The CDR3 runs 12 residues. Trimming pared 8 bases from V and 5 bases from J, leaving 12 bases between. Germline V gene lookup returns CDR1 WSHSY and CDR2 SAAADI. In DNA, the CDR3 is TGCGCCAGCGGGGCGGGGTCGGAGACCCAGTACTTC. Amino acids: CASGAGSETQYF.

This clone occurred once. The V call is TRBV7-3, the J call TRBJ2-2; no clear D gene. This CDR3 has 13 residues. Trimming took 5 bases from V and 7 from J, leaving 11 bases between them. Germline loops: CDR1 SGHTA, CDR2 FQGTGA. The CDR3 protein is CASSAGLGGELFF. The CDR3 nucleotides are TGTGCCAGCAGCGCCGGGTTGGGCGGGGAGCTGTTTTTT.

The V call is TRBV7-2, the J call TRBJ2-4; D may be TRBD2 (6 bases). CDR3 length equals 14 residues. V was clipped by 4 bases and J by 7 bases, with 14 bases between them. The germline V gene has CDR1 SGHTA and CDR2 FQGNSA. The CDR3 nucleotides read TGTGCCAGCAGCTCACCCTCGGAGGGGAACATTCAGTACTTC. Protein sequence: CASSSPSEGNIQYF.

The CDR3 loop is CASSSFATGTANTEAFF. The CDR3 DNA sequence: TGTGCCAGCAGTTCTTTTGCAACAGGGACAGCGAACACTGAAGCTTTCTTT. V gene TRBV27 combines with J gene TRBJ1-1; 7 bases align to TRBD1. With V trimmed by 4 bases and J by 1 base, 12 bases remained unmatched. Looked up from germline, CDR1 is MNHEY and CDR2 is SMNVEV (reference sequence). There are 17 residues in the CDR3.

As for this clone: The germline gene is not matched at one end of the junction; a read error may be the cause. The V gene is TRBV2, the J gene TRBJ1-1; tentative D call: TRBD1 (5 bases). CDR1 is SNHLY and CDR2 is FYNNEI in the germline V gene. The CDR3 has 14 amino acids. CDR3 bases: TGTGCCATCAGTGGGGCGGGGATTAACACTGAAGCTTTCTTT. This sequence encodes CAISGAGINTEAFF.

The CDR3: CASSLLQGREKLFF. CDR3 nucleotide sequence: TGTGCCAGCAGTTTATTACAGGGGAGGGAAAAACTGTTTTTT. The chain recombines TRBV28 with TRBJ1-4, with 7 bases lining up with TRBD1. Per the germline V gene, CDR1 is MDHEN and CDR2 is SYDVKM. Trimming cost V 1 base and J 8 bases; bases outside gene matches: 4. CDR3 size: 14 residues.

J is TRBJ1-4 and V is TRBV6-5; 7 positions agree with TRBD1. The CDR3 extends over 13 amino acids. The J segment lost 6 bases and the V segment lost 6 bases, leaving 4 bases of the junction unmatched. Germline loops: CDR1 MNHEY, CDR2 SVGAGI. The CDR3 here is CASRGQTHEKLFF. DNA for the CDR3: TGTGCCAGCAGGGGACAGACTCATGAAAAACTGTTTTTT.

The chain couples TRBV20-1 to TRBJ2-5; maybe TRBD2 (6 bases). The germline gives CDR1 DFQATT, CDR2 SNEGSKA (reference sequence). Trimming stripped 3 bases from V and 5 bases from J, with 22 bases between. There are 16 residues in the CDR3. Here the CDR3 DNA reads TGCAGTGCTAGTAGCTTGGGGAGGAATGACGGTGAGACCCAGTACTTC. Protein: CSASSLGRNDGETQYF.

This clone was seen a handful of times. The chain combines TRBV19 with TRBJ1-2; D remains ambiguous. V was cut by 5 bases and J by 4 bases, with 14 bases left in between. Germline assignment: CDR1 LNHDA and CDR2 SQIVND (reference sequence). The length of the CDR3 is 14 residues. The CDR3 sequence is CASSPETRLYGYTF. The CDR3 DNA sequence: TGTGCCAGTAGTCCCGAGACAAGGCTCTATGGCTACACCTTC. Variable domain in full (rest from reference TRBV19 and TRBJ1-2): DGGITQSPKYLFRKEGQNVTLSCEQNLNHDAMYWYRQDPGQGLRLIYYSQIVNDFQKGDIAEGYSVSREKKESFPLTVTSAQKNPTAFYLCASSPETRLYGYTFGSGTRLTVV.

This chain uses TRBV11-2 with TRBJ2-1; 8 nucleotides line up with TRBD1. Germline CDR1 is SGHAT and CDR2 is FQNNGV. This CDR3 is built from 15 residues. V lost 1 base and J lost 5; bases outside the gene matches: 4. The CDR3 here is CASSLGTGWHNEQFF. In nucleotides, the CDR3 is TGTGCCAGCAGCTTAGGGACAGGGTGGCACAATGAGCAGTTCTTC.

This chain joins TRBV5-4 and TRBJ2-3, with a tentative D call TRBD1 (5 bases). The CDR3 loop spans 15 amino acids. V lost 3 bases to trimming and J lost 1 base, with 12 bases between them. Germline CDR1 is SGHNT and CDR2 is YYREEE (reference sequence). The CDR3 spells CASSSAGRGTDTQYF. The CDR3, as DNA: TGTGCCAGCAGCTCCGCCGGCAGGGGCACAGATACGCAGTATTTT.

Only a few counts were recorded for this clone. This chain connects TRBV6-5 to TRBJ2-1; possible D gene TRBD2, 5 bases. CDR1 is MNHEY and CDR2 is SVGAGI in the germline V gene. The CDR3 sequence is 15 residues long. Trimming removed 0 bases from V and 0 bases from J, with 6 bases in between. The CDR3 region is CASSYSSGSYNEQFF. The CDR3 DNA sequence: TGTGCCAGCAGTTACTCAAGCGGCTCCTACAATGAGCAGTTCTTC.

The V and J genes are TRBV19 and TRBJ2-7, with 10 bases aligning to TRBD1. V was clipped by 7 bases and J by 6 bases; unmatched bases: 9. CDR3 length: 14 amino acids. The germline V gene has CDR1 LNHDA and CDR2 SQIVND (reference sequence). The CDR3: CASTLGQGMGEQYF. DNA of the CDR3: TGTGCCAGTACCTTGGGACAGGGGATGGGCGAGCAGTACTTC.

The V gene is TRBV6-2 or TRBV6-3, the J gene TRBJ2-7, with no clear D. The V end was cut by 4 bases, the J end by 2 bases, with 6 bases between. Per the germline V gene, CDR1 is MNHEY and CDR2 is SVGEGT. CDR3 size: 12 residues. The CDR3 is CASSFLPYEQYF. Here the CDR3 DNA reads TGTGCCAGCAGTTTTCTACCCTACGAGCAGTACTTC.

This clone has only one observation. The chain joins TRBV30 to TRBJ1-5, with D possibly TRBD1 on 5 matching bases. The CDR3 is made up of 15 amino acids. The V and J ends lost 0 bases and 7 bases respectively, with 16 bases between them. Germline V gene lookup returns CDR1 GTSNPN and CDR2 SVGIG (reference sequence). The CDR3 sequence: CAWSVGVSGSQPQHF. The CDR3 nucleotides read TGTGCCTGGAGTGTAGGGGTTAGCGGGAGCCAGCCCCAGCATTTT.

V and J are TRBV2 and TRBJ1-1; TRBD1 is a possible D gene (6 bases). The germline gives CDR1 SNHLY, CDR2 FYNNEI. This CDR3 has 14 residues. Trimming stripped 2 bases from V and 1 base from J, with 8 bases between. DNA of the CDR3: TGTGCCAGCAGTGAACTGGGGGCGAACACTGAAGCTTTCTTT. Translation: CASSELGANTEAFF.

The V call is TRBV11-2, the J call TRBJ1-1; 7 bases align to TRBD1. This CDR3 spans 15 amino acids. Germline-derived CDR1 and CDR2 are SGHAT and FQNNGV. V was pared by 4 bases and J by 4 bases, with 9 bases of the junction left unmatched. DNA of the CDR3: TGTGCCAGCAGCTACGACAGGGCCGTCGGCACTGAAGCTTTCTTT. Its protein product is CASSYDRAVGTEAFF.